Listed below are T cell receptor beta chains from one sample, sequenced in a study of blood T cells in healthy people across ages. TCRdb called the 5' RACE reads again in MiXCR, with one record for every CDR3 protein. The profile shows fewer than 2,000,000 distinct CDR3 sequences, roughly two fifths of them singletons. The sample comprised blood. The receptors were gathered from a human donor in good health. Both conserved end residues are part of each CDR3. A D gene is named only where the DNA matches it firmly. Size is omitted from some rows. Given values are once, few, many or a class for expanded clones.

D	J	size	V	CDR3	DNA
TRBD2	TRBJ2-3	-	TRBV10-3	CAISGESGARWGTQYF	TGTGCCATCAGTGGAGAGAGCGGGGCTCGATGGGGTACGCAGTATTTT
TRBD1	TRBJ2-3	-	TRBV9	CASSVAHPGQGLATDTQYF	TGTGCCAGCAGCGTAGCTCACCCGGGACAGGGTCTCGCCACAGATACGCAGTATTTT
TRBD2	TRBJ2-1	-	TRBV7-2	CASSYGLADYNEQFF	TGTGCCAGCAGCTACGGACTAGCGGACTACAATGAGCAGTTCTTC
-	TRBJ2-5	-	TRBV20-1	CSARRPSARGTQYF	TGCAGTGCCCGGCGCCCTAGCGCCCGAGGGACCCAGTACTTC
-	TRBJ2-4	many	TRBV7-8	CASSLVGNIQYF	TGTGCCAGCAGCTTAGTAGGAAACATTCAGTACTTC
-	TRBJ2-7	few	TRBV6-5	CASSRGDGTYEQYF	TGTGCCAGCAGTCGGGGAGACGGGACCTACGAGCAGTACTTC
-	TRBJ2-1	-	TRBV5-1	CASSFSRSSNEQFF	TGCGCCAGCAGCTTTTCCCGCAGCTCCAATGAGCAGTTCTTC
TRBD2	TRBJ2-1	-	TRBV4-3	CASSQVPPVATSGGICEQFF	TGCGCCAGCAGCCAAGTCCCCCCCGTAGCGACTAGCGGGGGTATCTGTGAGCAGTTCTTC
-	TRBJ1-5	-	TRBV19	CASSVRRRSNQPQHF	TGTGCCAGTAGTGTCCGTCGTCGGAGCAATCAGCCCCAGCATTTT
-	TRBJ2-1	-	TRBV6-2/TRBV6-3	CASRGNYNEQFF	TGTGCCAGCAGGGGAAACTACAATGAGCAGTTCTTC
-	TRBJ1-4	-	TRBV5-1	CASRARSTEEKLFF	TGCGCCAGCAGAGCTCGGAGTACGGAGGAAAAACTGTTTTTT
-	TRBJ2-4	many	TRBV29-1	CSVEIAAKNIQYF	TGCAGCGTTGAAATCGCGGCCAAAAACATTCAGTACTTC
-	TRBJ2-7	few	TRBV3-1	CASSSDIHEQYF	TGTGCCAGCAGCTCTGACATCCACGAGCAGTACTTC
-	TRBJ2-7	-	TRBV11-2	CASSLLKVGEQYF	TGTGCCAGCAGCTTACTAAAGGTTGGCGAGCAGTACTTC
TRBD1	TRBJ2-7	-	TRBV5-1	CASRLTGNEQYF	TGCGCCAGCAGGCTGACAGGGAACGAGCAGTACTTC
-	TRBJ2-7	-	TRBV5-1	CASSLAGAGRAYEQYF	TGCGCCAGCAGCTTGGCCGGGGCAGGACGTGCCTACGAGCAGTACTTC
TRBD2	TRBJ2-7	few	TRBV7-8	CASSPYVAGGASPTGQYF	TGTGCCAGCAGCCCGTATGTAGCGGGGGGCGCCTCTCCCACGGGGCAGTACTTC
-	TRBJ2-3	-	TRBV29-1	CSVPGISTDTQYF	TGCAGCGTTCCCGGGATCTCCACAGATACGCAGTATTTT
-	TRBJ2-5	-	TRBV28	CASSLDQGIETQYF	TGTGCCAGCAGTTTAGACCAGGGCATCGAGACCCAGTACTTC
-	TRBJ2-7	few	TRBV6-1	CASKPDGGYEQYF	TGTGCCAGCAAACCGGATGGGGGCTACGAGCAGTACTTC
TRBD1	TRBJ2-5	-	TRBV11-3	CASRRGTDQETQYF	TGTGCCAGCAGAAGAGGGACAGATCAAGAGACCCAGTACTTC
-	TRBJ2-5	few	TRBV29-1	CSVSRETQYF	TGCAGCGTCTCCCGGGAGACCCAGTACTTC
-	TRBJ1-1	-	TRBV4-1	CASSQEGYLQTEAFF	TGCGCCAGCAGCCAAGAGGGATATCTCCAAACTGAAGCTTTCTTT
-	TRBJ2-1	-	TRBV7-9	CASSRPLNRDLDEQFF	TGTGCCAGCAGCCGACCTCTAAACAGGGATCTGGATGAGCAGTTCTTC
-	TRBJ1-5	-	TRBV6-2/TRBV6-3	CASSYGSRRGNNQPQHF	TGTGCCAGCAGTTACGGTTCCCGACGGGGGAACAATCAGCCCCAGCATTTT
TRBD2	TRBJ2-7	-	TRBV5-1	CASSDLAGDPYEQYF	TGCGCCAGCAGCGATCTTGCGGGGGACCCCTACGAGCAGTACTTC
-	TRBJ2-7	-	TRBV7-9	CASSLRTNSYEQYF	TGTGCCAGCAGCTTACGGACAAACTCCTACGAGCAGTACTTC
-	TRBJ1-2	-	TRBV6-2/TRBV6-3	CASSYDLGDGYTF	TGTGCCAGCAGTTATGATCTTGGAGATGGCTACACCTTC
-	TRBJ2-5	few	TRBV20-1	CSVTAQETQYF	TGCAGTGTGACAGCACAAGAGACCCAGTACTTC
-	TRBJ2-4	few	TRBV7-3	CASSIHGNIQYF	TGTGCCAGCAGCATACATGGAAACATTCAGTACTTC
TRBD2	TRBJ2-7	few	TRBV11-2	CASSLSRASGGIPYEQYF	TGTGCCAGCAGCTTAAGTCGGGCTAGCGGGGGGATCCCCTACGAGCAGTACTTC
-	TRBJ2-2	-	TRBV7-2	CASIPGAGTGELFF	TGTGCCAGCATCCCGGGAGCAGGAACCGGGGAGCTGTTTTTT
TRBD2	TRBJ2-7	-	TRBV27	CASSSIAGVWYEQYF	TGTGCCAGCAGTTCTATAGCGGGGGTATGGTACGAGCAGTACTTC
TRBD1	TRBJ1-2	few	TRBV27	CASSLSPHGTGVGYTF	TGTGCCAGCAGTTTATCGCCCCACGGGACAGGAGTAGGCTACACCTTC
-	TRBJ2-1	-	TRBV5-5	CASSRTVGAVGDEQFF	TGTGCCAGCAGCCGTACGGTGGGGGCCGTGGGCGATGAGCAGTTCTTC
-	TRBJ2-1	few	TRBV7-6	CASSSTWTAKVNEQFF	TGTGCCAGCAGCTCAACCTGGACAGCGAAGGTCAATGAGCAGTTCTTC
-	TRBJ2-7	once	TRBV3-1	CASSQEPGHGSYEQYF	TGTGCCAGCAGCCAAGAACCGGGACACGGCTCCTACGAGCAGTACTTC
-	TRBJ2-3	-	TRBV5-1	CASSPTGTPTDTQYF	TGCGCCAGCAGCCCTACCGGGACCCCAACAGATACGCAGTATTTT
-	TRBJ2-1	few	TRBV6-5	CASTPRGDSYNEQFF	TGTGCCAGCACGCCCCGAGGGGACTCCTACAATGAGCAGTTCTTC
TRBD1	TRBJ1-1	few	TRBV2	CASKGIRGQGASNTEAFF	TGTGCCAGCAAGGGGATCCGCGGGCAGGGGGCCTCAAACACTGAAGCTTTCTTT
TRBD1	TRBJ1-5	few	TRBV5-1	CASSLETGRQPQHF	TGCGCCAGCAGCTTGGAGACAGGGCGGCAGCCCCAGCATTTT
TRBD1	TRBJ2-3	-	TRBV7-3	CASSSTGAHTDTQYF	TGTGCCAGCAGCTCCACAGGGGCCCACACAGATACGCAGTATTTT
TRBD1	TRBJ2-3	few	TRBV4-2	CVSSPGTGTDTQYF	TGTGTCAGCAGCCCCGGGACAGGCACAGATACGCAGTATTTT
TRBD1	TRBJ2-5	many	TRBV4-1	CASSQGGGVRGQETQYF	TGCGCCAGCAGCCAAGGAGGCGGAGTCAGGGGGCAAGAGACCCAGTACTTC
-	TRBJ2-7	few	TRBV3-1	CASSQEGGLPYEQYF	TGTGCCAGCAGCCAAGAAGGGGGGCTCCCCTACGAGCAGTACTTC
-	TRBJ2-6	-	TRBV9	CASSEGGEGANVLTF	TGTGCCAGCAGCGAGGGGGGTGAGGGGGCCAACGTCCTGACTTTC
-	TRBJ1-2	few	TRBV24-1	CATSEPSTGYGGYTF	TGTGCCACCAGTGAACCTTCGACAGGCTACGGCGGCTACACCTTC
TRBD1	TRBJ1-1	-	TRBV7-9	CASSPPTGANEAFF	TGTGCCAGCAGCCCTCCAACAGGGGCCAATGAAGCTTTCTTT
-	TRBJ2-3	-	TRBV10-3	CATGADTQYF	TGTGCCACCGGGGCAGATACGCAGTATTTT
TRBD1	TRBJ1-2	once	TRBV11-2	CASSQNRQGIDTF	TGTGCCAGCAGCCAAAATCGACAGGGCATTGACACCTTC